The 21 T cell receptor beta chains in this list originate from one sample, sequenced in a study of kidney transplant recipient with SARS-CoV-2 infection. TCRdb fed the reads into MiXCR, producing one record per CDR3 protein. The table includes fewer than 250,000 distinct CDR3 sequences, under 35% detected once. The source was a blood sample, collected at baseline and on day 111 from a kidney transplant recipient. All receptors derive from a young adult male patient who had COVID-19 and was a kidney transplant recipient. Part of the T cell pool may stem from the graft donor.

This clonotype was picked up many times. The chain has TRBV7-3 and TRBJ2-7; a weak D match, TRBD1 (6 bases). CDR1 SGHTA and CDR2 FQGTGA come from the germline V gene. The CDR3 length is 15 residues. With 2 bases removed from V and 2 bases from J, the gap between germline ends came to 13 bases. CDR3 DNA sequence: TGTGCCAGCAGCTTAGGGCAGGGGCCTGCCTACGAGCAGTACTTC. It codes for CASSLGQGPAYEQYF.

The sample holds one count of this clonotype. A single base separates this from a much larger clone, so it may be a read error. The rearrangement links TRBV3-2 to TRBJ1-2; no DNA check was done on the table's D call, TRBD1. TRBV3-2 is annotated as a pseudogene. The CDR3 runs 14 residues. CDR3 sequence: CASSQGGDSYGYTF. As DNA, the CDR3 is TGTGCCAGCAGCCAAGGGGGGGATAGCTATGGCTACACCTTC.

This clonotype was counted at least ten times. The genes are TRBV9 and TRBJ2-1; TRBD2 matches 8 bases. Germline V gene sequence: CDR1 SGDLS, CDR2 YYNGEE. The length of the CDR3 is 15 residues. V was pared by 0 bases and J by 5 bases, with 4 bases of the junction left unmatched. CDR3 in DNA: TGTGCCAGCAGCGTAGGTGGAGCGGGGGACAATGAGCAGTTCTTC. It yields the protein CASSVGGAGDNEQFF.

This clonotype has only one observation. It may be a read error: a sequence one base away is much more abundant. The J gene is TRBJ2-1, the V gene TRBV20-1; the D call may be TRBD1 or TRBD2 (5 bases each). CDR1 and CDR2 (germline): DFQATT, SNEGSKA (reference sequence). This CDR3 region has 14 residues. The CDR3 reads CSARDRDAYNGQFF. In DNA, the CDR3 is TGCAGTGCTAGAGATCGGGACGCCTACAATGGGCAGTTCTTC.

The chain employs TRBV30 and TRBJ2-1; D might be TRBD1 or TRBD2, each matching 9 bases. The CDR3 is 18 residues long. V was cut by 2 bases and J by 1 base, with 21 bases left in between. CDR1 and CDR2 from the germline V gene are GTSNPN and SVGIG (reference sequence). The CDR3 DNA reads as TGTGCCTGGAGTTCGGGACAGGGTACTAGCGGGTCCTACAATGAGCAGTTCTTC. This sequence encodes CAWSSGQGTSGSYNEQFF.

The table lists this clonotype with many counts. The V gene is TRBV14, the J gene TRBJ1-1, with no clear D. The CDR3 has 13 amino acids. CDR1 is SGHDN and CDR2 is FVKESK in the germline V gene. Trimming removed 4 bases from V and 0 bases from J, with 6 bases in between. The DNA of the CDR3 is TGTGCCAGCAGCCTCTTTATGAACACTGAAGCTTTCTTT. Protein: CASSLFMNTEAFF.

As concerns this clonotype: Being one base from a much bigger clone, this may be a read error. The chain links TRBV6-2 or TRBV6-3 to TRBJ2-1, with D uncertain. The CDR3 runs 15 residues. Germline loops: CDR1 MNHEY, CDR2 SVGEGT. The CDR3 DNA sequence: TGTGCCAGCAGTCCCCTTCTGAGGAACTACAGTGAGCAGTTCTTC. It yields the protein CASSPLLRNYSEQFF.

The rearrangement joins TRBV7-6 to TRBJ1-2, with D hard to call. Germline V CDR1 and CDR2: SGHVS, FNYEAQ. Trimming took 5 bases from V and 4 from J, leaving 23 bases between them. CDR3 length: 17 amino acids. CDR3 protein: CASSGTAESRKTYGYTF. The CDR3 DNA is TGTGCCAGCAGCGGTACTGCTGAATCTCGAAAGACCTATGGCTACACCTTC.

This clonotype occurred many times. The rearrangement uses TRBV6-5 and TRBJ1-5; D is uncertain. Trimming stripped 6 bases from V and 2 bases from J, with 14 bases between. This CDR3 has 15 residues. CDR1 MNHEY and CDR2 SVGAGI come from the germline V gene. The CDR3 sequence: CASRTSERGNQPQHF. CDR3 DNA sequence: TGTGCCAGCAGAACCAGCGAGAGAGGCAATCAGCCCCAGCATTTT.

Points on this clonotype: A read error may be the cause here, since a much bigger clone is one base away. The chain links TRBV6-1 to TRBJ1-2; D gene unclear. The ends were cut back, 3 bases at V and 7 bases at J, with 24 bases in the middle. This CDR3 is 17 amino acids long. Germline lookup yields CDR1 MNHNS and CDR2 SASEGT. This CDR3 reads CASSEVRPYGKTCGYTF. The CDR3 region has the DNA TGTGCCAGCAGTGAGGTGAGGCCTTACGGAAAGACCTGTGGCTACACCTTC.

As concerns this clonotype: A read error may explain this, as a much larger clone is one base away. This chain links TRBV11-2 with TRBJ1-1; a possible D gene is TRBD1 (5 bases). This CDR3 spans 13 amino acids. Germline V gene data show CDR1 as SGHAT and CDR2 as FQNNGV. CDR3 sequence (DNA): TGTGCCAACAGCTTATACGGGACCGTGGAAGCTTTCTTT. It is translated as CANSLYGTVEAFF.

The sample holds many counts of this clonotype. The rearrangement joins TRBV12-3 or TRBV12-4 to TRBJ1-2; D is uncertain. V lost 6 bases and J 2 bases, leaving 10 bases between the germline ends. CDR3 length: 13 residues. The CDR3 DNA is TGTGCCAGCAGACAAAGTCCGAACTATGGCTACACCTTC. Protein sequence: CASRQSPNYGYTF.

The chain employs TRBV27 and TRBJ2-3; 7 bases align to TRBD1. The V gene's germline CDR1 is MNHEY and CDR2 SMNVEV (reference sequence). After removal of 5 bases from V and 1 base from J, the junction contained 12 bases not matched to a gene. The CDR3 runs 17 residues. The CDR3 here is CASSGTPDRVRTDTQYF. CDR3 DNA sequence: TGTGCCAGCAGTGGCACCCCAGACAGGGTACGCACAGATACGCAGTATTTT.

This sequence joins TRBV7-2 and TRBJ2-5, with TRBD2 identical over 14 bases. CDR3 length: 16 amino acids. Losses at the gene ends were 1 base for V and 4 bases for J; bases not matched to a gene: 2. Germline V gives CDR1 SGHTA, CDR2 FQGNSA. The CDR3 is CASSLGGLAGVETQYF. The CDR3 DNA reads TGTGCCAGCAGCTTAGGGGGACTAGCGGGAGTAGAGACCCAGTACTTC.

Details on this clonotype: A much larger clone differs by one base, so this may be a read error. In this CDR3 the conserved last residue, phenylalanine or tryptophan, is missing, so a read error is likely. Because the CDR3's place on the DNA is in doubt, the DNA is left out and the CDR3 is given as listed by TCRdb. The chain joins TRBV12-2 to TRBJ1-2. TRBV12-2 is a pseudogene segment. The CDR3 totals 17 residues, both ends included. CDR3 protein: CASRPQSTPRKTYGYTL.

On this clonotype: Given a much more abundant clone one base away, this may be a read error. The J gene is TRBJ2-6, the V gene TRBV5-4; D gene ambiguous. Per germline, CDR1 SGHNT and CDR2 YYREEE (reference sequence). The length of the CDR3 is 16 residues. CDR3 sequence reads: CASSLGRASVANVLTF. The DNA of the CDR3 is TGTGCCAGCAGCTTGGGCCGGGCCTCTGTGGCCAACGTCCTGACTTTC.

This clonotype has a single count. A much larger clone differs by one base, so this may be a read error. J is TRBJ2-5 and V is TRBV24-1; possible D gene TRBD1, 5 bases. The CDR3 loop spans 14 amino acids. The germline gives CDR1 KGHDR, CDR2 SFDVKD. V gave up 2 bases and J gave up 11 bases, with 17 bases separating them. For the CDR3, the DNA is TGTGCCACCAGTGATTCAAGGGGCTCCTACCAGCAGTACTTC. It encodes CATSDSRGSYQQYF.

Ten or more counts support this clonotype. The V call is TRBV5-6, the J call TRBJ1-2; D unclear. Germline V CDR1 and CDR2: SGHDT, YYEEEE. Trimming cost V 1 base and J 3 bases, with 4 bases left between them. CDR3 size: 12 residues. CDR3 in DNA: TGTGCCAGCAGCTTGACGGACTATGGCTACACCTTC. Protein sequence: CASSLTDYGYTF.

In its sample, this clonotype was seen many times. This sequence joins TRBV25-1 and TRBJ1-2; no reliable D call. Germline lookup yields CDR1 MGHDK and CDR2 SYGVNS. This CDR3 comprises 17 residues. V lost 4 bases and J 4 bases, leaving 22 bases between the germline ends. DNA of the CDR3: TGTGCCAGCAGTGCACTTGGAGAACTGGGAAAGACCTATGGCTACACCTTC. Translation gives CASSALGELGKTYGYTF.

This clonotype was seen at least ten times. This sequence joins TRBV25-1 and TRBJ1-1; unclear D gene. Germline V gives CDR1 MGHDK, CDR2 SYGVNS. The CDR3 totals 15 residues. V lost 5 bases and J 2 bases, leaving 15 bases between the germline ends. CDR3: CASSQSWELNTEAFF. CDR3 nucleotides: TGTGCCAGCAGTCAGTCCTGGGAGTTAAACACTGAAGCTTTCTTT.

This clonotype was counted many times. The chain combines TRBV10-3 with TRBJ1-5; no definite D call. Germline V gene sequence: CDR1 ENHRY, CDR2 SYGVKD. The CDR3 runs to 12 residues. Trimming left V 2 bases short and J 4 bases short, with 3 bases between. Here the CDR3 DNA reads TGTGCCATCAGTGAGACTAATCAGCCCCAGCATTTT. Encoded protein: CAISETNQPQHF.